Sequencing of this TCR beta chain was carried out in a study of control samples from healthy donors and cancer patients. V was pared by 4 bases and J by 0 bases, with 15 bases between. From germline, CDR1 is LGHNA and CDR2 YSLEER. CDR3 length equals 17 residues. Clones were sequenced by immunoSEQ multiplex PCR, and TCRdb holds only the in-frame ones, with some missing. The sample lists 90,000 to 100,000 clones; approximately 81% were seen once. The TCR comes from a woman under 40 in good health. Sequenced input: blood. J is TRBJ1-4 and V is TRBV4-3, with unresolved D. CDR3 nucleotide sequence: TGCGCCAGCAGCCCCTCCGGGAGACCTGCAACTAATGAAAAACTGTTTTTT. Translating it yields CASSPSGRPATNEKLFF.